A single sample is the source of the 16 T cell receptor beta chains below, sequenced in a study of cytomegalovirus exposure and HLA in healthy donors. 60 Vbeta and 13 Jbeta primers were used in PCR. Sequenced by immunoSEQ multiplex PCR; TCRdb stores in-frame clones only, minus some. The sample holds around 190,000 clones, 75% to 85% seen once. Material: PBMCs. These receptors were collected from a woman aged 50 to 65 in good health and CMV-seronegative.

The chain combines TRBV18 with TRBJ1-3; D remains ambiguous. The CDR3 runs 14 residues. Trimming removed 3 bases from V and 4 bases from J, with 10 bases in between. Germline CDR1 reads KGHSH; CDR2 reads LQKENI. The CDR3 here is CASSPQFGGNTIYF. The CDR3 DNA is TGTGCCAGCTCACCCCAGTTCGGGGGAAACACCATATATTTT.

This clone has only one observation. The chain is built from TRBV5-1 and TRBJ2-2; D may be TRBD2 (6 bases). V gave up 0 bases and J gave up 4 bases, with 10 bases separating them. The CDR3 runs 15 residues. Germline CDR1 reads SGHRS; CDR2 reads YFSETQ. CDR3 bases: TGCGCCAGCAGCTTGGACCTGGGGGGCACCGGGGAGCTGTTTTTT. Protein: CASSLDLGGTGELFF.

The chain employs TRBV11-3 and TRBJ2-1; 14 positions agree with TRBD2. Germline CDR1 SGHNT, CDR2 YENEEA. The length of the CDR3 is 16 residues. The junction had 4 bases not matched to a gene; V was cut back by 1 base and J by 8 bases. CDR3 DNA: TGTGCCAGCAGCTTAGGGGGACTAGCGGGAGTGGATGAGCAGTTCTTC. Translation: CASSLGGLAGVDEQFF.

The CDR3 bases are TGTGCCAGCAGTTCCTTGGACAGGGCTAATGAAAAACTGTTTTTT. Translating it yields CASSSLDRANEKLFF. The chain combines TRBV28 with TRBJ1-4; 8 bases are shared with TRBD1. Germline V gene sequence: CDR1 MDHEN, CDR2 SYDVKM. This CDR3 has 15 residues. Trimming took 4 bases from V and 3 from J; bases not matched to a gene: 4.

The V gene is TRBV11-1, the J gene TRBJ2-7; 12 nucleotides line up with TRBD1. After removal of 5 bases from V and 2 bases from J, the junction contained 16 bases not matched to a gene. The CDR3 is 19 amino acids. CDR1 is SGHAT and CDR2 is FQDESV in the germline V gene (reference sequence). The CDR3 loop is CASSTQTTGTGGLPYEQYF. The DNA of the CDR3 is TGTGCCAGCAGCACACAGACGACCGGGACAGGGGGCTTACCCTACGAGCAGTACTTC.

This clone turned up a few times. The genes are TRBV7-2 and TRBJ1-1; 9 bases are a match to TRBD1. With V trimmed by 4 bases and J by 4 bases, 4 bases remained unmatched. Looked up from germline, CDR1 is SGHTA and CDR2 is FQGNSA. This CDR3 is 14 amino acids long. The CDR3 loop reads CASSYRGPGTEAFF. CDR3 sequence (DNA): TGTGCCAGCAGCTACAGGGGGCCGGGCACTGAAGCTTTCTTT.

The CDR3 region is CASSFPTGTSGASSYNEQFF. Written as DNA, the CDR3 is TGTGCCAGCAGCTTCCCGACGGGGACTAGCGGGGCCAGCTCCTACAATGAGCAGTTCTTC. The rearrangement joins TRBV9 to TRBJ2-1; 13 nucleotides agree with TRBD2. Trimming removed 4 bases from V and 0 bases from J; junction bases left unmatched: 13. The germline gives CDR1 SGDLS, CDR2 YYNGEE. The CDR3 runs 20 residues.

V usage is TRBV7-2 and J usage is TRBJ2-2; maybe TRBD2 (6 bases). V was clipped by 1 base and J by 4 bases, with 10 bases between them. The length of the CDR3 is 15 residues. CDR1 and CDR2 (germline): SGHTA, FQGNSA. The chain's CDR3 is CASSLEASATGELFF. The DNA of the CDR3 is TGTGCCAGCAGCTTAGAAGCTAGCGCCACCGGGGAGCTGTTTTTT.

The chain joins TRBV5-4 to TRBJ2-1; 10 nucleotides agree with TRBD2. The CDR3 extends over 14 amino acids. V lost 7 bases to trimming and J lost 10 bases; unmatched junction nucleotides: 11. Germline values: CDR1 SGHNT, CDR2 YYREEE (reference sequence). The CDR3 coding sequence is TGTGCCAGCCGTAGGCTAGCGGGGGTCCGCGAGCAGTTCTTC. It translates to CASRRLAGVREQFF.

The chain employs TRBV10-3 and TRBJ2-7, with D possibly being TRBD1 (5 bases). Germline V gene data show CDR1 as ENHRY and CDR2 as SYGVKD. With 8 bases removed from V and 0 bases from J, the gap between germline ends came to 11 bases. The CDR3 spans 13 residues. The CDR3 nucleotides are TGTGCCATCCTTAGGCAGGGCTCCTACGAGCAGTACTTC. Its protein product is CAILRQGSYEQYF.

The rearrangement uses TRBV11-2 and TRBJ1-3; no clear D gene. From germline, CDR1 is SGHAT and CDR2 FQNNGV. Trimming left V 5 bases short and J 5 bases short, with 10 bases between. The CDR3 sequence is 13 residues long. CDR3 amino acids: CASSAQERNTIYF. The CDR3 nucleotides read TGTGCCAGCAGCGCCCAAGAGAGAAACACCATATATTTT.

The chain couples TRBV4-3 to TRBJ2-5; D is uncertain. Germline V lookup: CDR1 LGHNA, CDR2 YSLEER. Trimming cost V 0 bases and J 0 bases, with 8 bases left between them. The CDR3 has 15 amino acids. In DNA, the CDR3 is TGCGCCAGCAGCCAAGATTACCAGGACCAAGAGACCCAGTACTTC. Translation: CASSQDYQDQETQYF.

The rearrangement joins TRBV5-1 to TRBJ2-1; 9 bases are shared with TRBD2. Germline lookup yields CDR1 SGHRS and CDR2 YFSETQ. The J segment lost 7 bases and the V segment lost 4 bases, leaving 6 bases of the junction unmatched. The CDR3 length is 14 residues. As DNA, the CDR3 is TGCGCCAGCAGCCCCTTTAGCGGGGGTAATGAGCAGTTCTTC. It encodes CASSPFSGGNEQFF.

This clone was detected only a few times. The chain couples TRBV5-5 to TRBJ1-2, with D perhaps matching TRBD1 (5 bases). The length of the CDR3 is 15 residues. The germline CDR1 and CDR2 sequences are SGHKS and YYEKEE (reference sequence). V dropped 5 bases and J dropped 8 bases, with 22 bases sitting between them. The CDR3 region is CASRLQDGRSEGYTF. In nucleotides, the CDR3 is TGTGCCAGCAGGTTACAGGACGGCAGATCTGAGGGCTACACCTTC.

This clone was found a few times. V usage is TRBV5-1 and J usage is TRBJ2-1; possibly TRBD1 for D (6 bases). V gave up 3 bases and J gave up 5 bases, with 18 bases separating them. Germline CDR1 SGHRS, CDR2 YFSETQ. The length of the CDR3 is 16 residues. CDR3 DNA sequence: TGCGCCAGCAGCTCCCAAGTTGGGGGACAAAACAATGAGCAGTTCTTC. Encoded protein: CASSSQVGGQNNEQFF.

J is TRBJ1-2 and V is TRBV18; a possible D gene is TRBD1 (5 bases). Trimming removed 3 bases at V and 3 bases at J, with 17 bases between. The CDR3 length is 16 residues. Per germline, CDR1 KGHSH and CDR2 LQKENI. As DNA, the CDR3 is TGTGCCAGCTCACCCTTCGCCGGGGGGAGTGACTATGGCTACACCTTC. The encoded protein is CASSPFAGGSDYGYTF.